This T cell receptor (beta chain) originates from a study of blood T cells in healthy people across ages. Notes on this clonotype: Its target is unknown.

The study's findings and limits: A strong correlation between TCR beta diversity and naive T cell percentage was seen.

Looked up from germline, CDR1 is SGHRS and CDR2 is YFSETQ. CDR3 length equals 16 residues. Per sample, a minimum of 6.5 million PBMCs were isolated. Primers used in a second PCR of about 7 to 11 cycles were a sample-barcoded 5' primer and a J-beta primer mix. TCRdb analysed the 5' RACE reads with MiXCR anew, one entry per CDR3 protein. The sample records 1.5 million to 2 million distinct CDR3 sequences, just under 50% being singletons. This sequence originates from a middle-aged woman in good health. The sample consisted of blood. The chain joins TRBV5-1 to TRBJ2-4, with 9 nucleotides matching TRBD1. The closer fit of TRBJ2-7 to the DNA end suggests the J call may be wrong. CDR3 in amino acids: CASSSGPGTGINEQYF. The DNA of the CDR3 is TGCGCCAGCAGCTCAGGACCTGGGACAGGGATCAACGAGCAGTACTTC.